This TCR beta chain was sequenced in a study of molecular identifiers for immune sequencing clone quantification. It was with previously described methods and listed TCR primers that bulk TCR libraries were made. Each CDR3 protein is one row after TCRdb ran MiXCR on the PCR reads. Here the sample spans about 640,000 distinct CDR3 sequences, around 20% being singletons. Study-wide results and limits: Approximately 910,000 naive cells reportedly did not prevent detection of spiked Jurkat TCR RNA from one cell.

Remarks on this clonotype: What it binds is not known.

Trimming shortened V by 2 bases and J by 5 bases, and 19 bases separated the two germline ends. The CDR3 loop spans 17 amino acids. The gene calls are TRBV12-3 or TRBV12-4 and TRBJ2-1; D is perhaps TRBD2 (5 bases). Sequences were obtained from naive CD8+ T cells from blood, with Jurkat cell RNA spiked in. Subset of the sample: FACS-sorted CD8+CD4-CCR7+CD45RA+ naive T cells. The origin of this receptor is a human donor in good health. Some libraries in this study had Jurkat cell RNA spiked in. The CDR3 is CASSLWERPSPNNEQFF. The CDR3 DNA sequence: TGTGCCAGCAGTTTATGGGAGCGCCCTAGCCCCAACAATGAGCAGTTCTTC.